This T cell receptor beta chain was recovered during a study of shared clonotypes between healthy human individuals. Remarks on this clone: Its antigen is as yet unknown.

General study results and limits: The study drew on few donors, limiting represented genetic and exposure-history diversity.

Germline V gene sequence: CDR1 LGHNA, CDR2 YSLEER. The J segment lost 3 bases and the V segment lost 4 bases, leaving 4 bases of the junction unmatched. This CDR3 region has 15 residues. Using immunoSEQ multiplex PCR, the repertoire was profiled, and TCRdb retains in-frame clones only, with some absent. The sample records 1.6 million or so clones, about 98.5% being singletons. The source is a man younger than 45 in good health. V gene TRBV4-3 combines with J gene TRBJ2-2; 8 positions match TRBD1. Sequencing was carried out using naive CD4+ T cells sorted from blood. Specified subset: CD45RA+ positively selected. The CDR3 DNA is TGCGCCAGCAGCCCGACAGGGGTCTACACCGGGGAGCTGTTTTTT. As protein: CASSPTGVYTGELFF.